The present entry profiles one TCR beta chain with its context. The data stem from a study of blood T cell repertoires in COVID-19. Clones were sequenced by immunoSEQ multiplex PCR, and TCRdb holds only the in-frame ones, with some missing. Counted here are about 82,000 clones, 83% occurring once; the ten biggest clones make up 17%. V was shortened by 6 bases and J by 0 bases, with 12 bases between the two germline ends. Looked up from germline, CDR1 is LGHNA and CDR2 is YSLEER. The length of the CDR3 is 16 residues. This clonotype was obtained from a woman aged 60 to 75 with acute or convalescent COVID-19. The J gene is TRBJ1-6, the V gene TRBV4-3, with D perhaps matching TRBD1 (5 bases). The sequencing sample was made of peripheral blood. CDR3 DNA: TGCGCCAGCAGACCAGGGCTTAGCTCCTATAATTCACCCCTCCACTTT. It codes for CASRPGLSSYNSPLHF.